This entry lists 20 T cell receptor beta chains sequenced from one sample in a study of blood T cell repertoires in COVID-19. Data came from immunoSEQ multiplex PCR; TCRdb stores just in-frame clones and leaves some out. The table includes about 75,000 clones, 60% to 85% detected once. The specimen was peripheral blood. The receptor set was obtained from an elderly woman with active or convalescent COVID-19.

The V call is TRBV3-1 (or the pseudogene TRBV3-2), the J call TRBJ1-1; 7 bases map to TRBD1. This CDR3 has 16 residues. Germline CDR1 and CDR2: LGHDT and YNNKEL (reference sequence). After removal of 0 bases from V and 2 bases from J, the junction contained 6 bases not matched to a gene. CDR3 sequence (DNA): TGTGCCAGCAGCCAAGACACCGGGACAGTCAACACTGAAGCTTTCTTT. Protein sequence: CASSQDTGTVNTEAFF.

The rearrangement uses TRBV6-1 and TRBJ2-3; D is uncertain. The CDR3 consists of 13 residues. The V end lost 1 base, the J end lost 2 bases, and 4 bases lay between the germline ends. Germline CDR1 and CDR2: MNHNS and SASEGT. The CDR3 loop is CASSEGYTDTQYF. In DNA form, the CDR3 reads TGTGCCAGCAGTGAAGGTTACACAGATACGCAGTATTTT.

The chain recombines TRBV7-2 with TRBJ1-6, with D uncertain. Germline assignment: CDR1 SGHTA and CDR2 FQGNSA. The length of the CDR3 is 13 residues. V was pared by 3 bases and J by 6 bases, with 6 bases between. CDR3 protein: CASSLRANSPLHF. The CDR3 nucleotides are TGTGCCAGCAGCTTGAGGGCTAATTCACCCCTCCACTTT.

The CDR3 DNA reads as TGTGCCAGCAGCCCCTTCCGGGAGTTTTACAATGAGCAGTTCTTC. This gives the protein CASSPFREFYNEQFF. V gene TRBV7-9 combines with J gene TRBJ2-1, with a possible D match to TRBD2 (6 bases). Per the germline V gene, CDR1 is SEHNR and CDR2 is FQNEAQ (reference sequence). This CDR3 comprises 15 residues. V was cut by 5 bases and J by 4 bases, with 15 bases left in between.

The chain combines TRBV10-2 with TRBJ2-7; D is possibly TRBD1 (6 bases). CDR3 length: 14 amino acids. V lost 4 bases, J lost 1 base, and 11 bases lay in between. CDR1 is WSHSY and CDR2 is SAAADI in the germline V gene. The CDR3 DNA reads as TGCGCCAGCAGTGGAGGACAGCGGTCCTACGAGCAGTACTTC. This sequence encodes CASSGGQRSYEQYF.

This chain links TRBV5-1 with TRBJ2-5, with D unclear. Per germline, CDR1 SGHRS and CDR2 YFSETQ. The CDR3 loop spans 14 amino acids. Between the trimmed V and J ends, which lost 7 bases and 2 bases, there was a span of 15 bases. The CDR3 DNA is TGCGCCAGCTCTGACCCCCTCGGGCAAGAGACCCAGTACTTC. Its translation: CASSDPLGQETQYF.

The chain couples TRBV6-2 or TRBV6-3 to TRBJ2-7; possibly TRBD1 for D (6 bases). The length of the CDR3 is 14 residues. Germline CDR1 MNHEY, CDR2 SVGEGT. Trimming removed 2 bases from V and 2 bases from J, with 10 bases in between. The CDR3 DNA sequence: TGTGCCAGCAGTTACGAGGGACAAACCTACGAGCAGTACTTC. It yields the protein CASSYEGQTYEQYF.

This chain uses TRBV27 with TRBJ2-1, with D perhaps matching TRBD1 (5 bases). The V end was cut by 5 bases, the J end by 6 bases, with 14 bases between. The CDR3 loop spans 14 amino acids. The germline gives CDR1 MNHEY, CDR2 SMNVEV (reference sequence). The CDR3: CASSPPSGSNEQFF. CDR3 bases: TGTGCCAGCAGTCCACCTTCAGGGTCCAATGAGCAGTTCTTC.

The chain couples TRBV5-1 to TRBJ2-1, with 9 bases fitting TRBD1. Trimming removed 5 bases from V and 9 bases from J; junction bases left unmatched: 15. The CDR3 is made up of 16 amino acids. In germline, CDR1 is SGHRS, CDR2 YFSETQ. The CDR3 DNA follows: TGCGCCAGCAGTTCCGCACCGGGACAGGGATTATCTGAGCAGTTCTTC. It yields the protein CASSSAPGQGLSEQFF.

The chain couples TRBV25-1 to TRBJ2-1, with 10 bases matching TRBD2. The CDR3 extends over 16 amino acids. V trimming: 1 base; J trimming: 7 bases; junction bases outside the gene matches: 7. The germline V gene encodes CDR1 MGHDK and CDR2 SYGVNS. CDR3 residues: CASSESRLAGENEQFF. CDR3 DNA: TGTGCCAGCAGTGAATCTCGGCTAGCGGGAGAGAATGAGCAGTTCTTC. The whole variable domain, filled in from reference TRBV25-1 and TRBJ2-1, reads EADIYQTPRYLVIGTGKKITLECSQTMGHDKMYWYQQDPGMELHLIHYSYGVNSTEKGDLSSESTVSRIRTEHFPLTLESARPSHTSQYLCASSESRLAGENEQFFGPGTRLTVL.

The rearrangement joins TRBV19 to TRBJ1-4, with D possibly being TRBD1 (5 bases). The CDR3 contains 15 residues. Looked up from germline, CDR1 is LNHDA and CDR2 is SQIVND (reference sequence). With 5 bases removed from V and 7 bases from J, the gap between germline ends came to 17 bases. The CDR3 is CASSPRGGVGEKLFF. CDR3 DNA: TGTGCCAGTAGTCCCCGTGGGGGGGTCGGTGAAAAACTGTTTTTT. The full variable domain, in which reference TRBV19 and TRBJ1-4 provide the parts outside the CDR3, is DGGITQSPKYLFRKEGQNVTLSCEQNLNHDAMYWYRQDPGQGLRLIYYSQIVNDFQKGDIAEGYSVSREKKESFPLTVTSAQKNPTAFYLCASSPRGGVGEKLFFGSGTQLSVL.

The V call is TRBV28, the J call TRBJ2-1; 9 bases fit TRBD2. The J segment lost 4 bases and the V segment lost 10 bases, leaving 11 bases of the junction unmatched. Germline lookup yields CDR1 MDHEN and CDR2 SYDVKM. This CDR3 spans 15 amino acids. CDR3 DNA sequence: TGTGCCACCGGCCGGCTAGCGGGGCAGTACAATGAGCAGTTCTTC. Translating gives CATGRLAGQYNEQFF.

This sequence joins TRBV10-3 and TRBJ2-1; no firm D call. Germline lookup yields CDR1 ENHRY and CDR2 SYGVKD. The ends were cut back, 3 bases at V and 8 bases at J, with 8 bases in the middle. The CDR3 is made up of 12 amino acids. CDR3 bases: TGTGCCATCAGTGACTCCGGTGATGAGCAGTTCTTC. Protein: CAISDSGDEQFF.

In DNA, the CDR3 is TGTGCCACCCAAGGGGGCTGGGGAGAGACCCAGTACTTC. It codes for CATQGGWGETQYF. V and J are TRBV24-1 and TRBJ2-5; 7 bases map to TRBD1. CDR1 KGHDR and CDR2 SFDVKD come from the germline V gene. This CDR3 spans 13 amino acids. V lost 9 bases, J lost 4 bases, and 7 bases stayed unmatched.

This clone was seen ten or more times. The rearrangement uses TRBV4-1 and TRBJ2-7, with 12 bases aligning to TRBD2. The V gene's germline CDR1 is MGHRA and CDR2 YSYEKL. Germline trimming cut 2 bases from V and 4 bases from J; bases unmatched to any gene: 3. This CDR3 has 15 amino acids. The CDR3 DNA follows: TGCGCCAGCAGCCAATCTAGCGGGAGGGGTTACGAGCAGTACTTC. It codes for CASSQSSGRGYEQYF.

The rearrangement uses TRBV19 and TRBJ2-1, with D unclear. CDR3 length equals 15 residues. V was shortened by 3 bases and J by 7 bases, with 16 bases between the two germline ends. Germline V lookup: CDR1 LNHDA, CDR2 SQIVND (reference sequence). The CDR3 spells CASSITARIVNEQFF. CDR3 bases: TGTGCCAGTAGTATTACGGCTAGGATTGTTAATGAGCAGTTCTTC. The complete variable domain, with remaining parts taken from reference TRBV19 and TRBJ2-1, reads DGGITQSPKYLFRKEGQNVTLSCEQNLNHDAMYWYRQDPGQGLRLIYYSQIVNDFQKGDIAEGYSVSREKKESFPLTVTSAQKNPTAFYLCASSITARIVNEQFFGPGTRLTVL.

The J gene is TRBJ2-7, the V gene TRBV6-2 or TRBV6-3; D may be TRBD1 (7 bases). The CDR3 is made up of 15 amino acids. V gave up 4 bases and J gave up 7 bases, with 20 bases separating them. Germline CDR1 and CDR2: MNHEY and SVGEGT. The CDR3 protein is CASSSRRGPFGEQYF. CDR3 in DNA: TGTGCCAGCAGTTCCCGGAGGGGGCCATTCGGAGAGCAGTACTTC.

The CDR3: CASRRGHQPQHF. The CDR3, as DNA: TGCGCCAGCAGAAGGGGGCATCAGCCCCAGCATTTT. The chain recombines TRBV10-1 with TRBJ1-5, with TRBD1 matching 7 bases. The CDR3 is 12 residues long. V lost 6 bases and J lost 5; bases outside the gene matches: 1. The germline gives CDR1 WNHNN, CDR2 SYGVQD (reference sequence).

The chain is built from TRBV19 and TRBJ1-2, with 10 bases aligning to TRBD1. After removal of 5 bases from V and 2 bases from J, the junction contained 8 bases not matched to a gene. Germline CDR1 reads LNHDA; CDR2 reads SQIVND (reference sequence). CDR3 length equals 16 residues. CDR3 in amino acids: CASSLGTGVGNYGYTF. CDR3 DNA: TGTGCCAGTAGTTTGGGGACAGGGGTCGGAAACTATGGCTACACCTTC. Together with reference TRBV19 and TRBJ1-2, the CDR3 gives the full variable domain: DGGITQSPKYLFRKEGQNVTLSCEQNLNHDAMYWYRQDPGQGLRLIYYSQIVNDFQKGDIAEGYSVSREKKESFPLTVTSAQKNPTAFYLCASSLGTGVGNYGYTFGSGTRLTVV.

CDR3 loop: CATGAGTDTQYF. CDR3 in DNA: TGTGCCACTGGGGCGGGCACAGATACGCAGTATTTT. The V call is TRBV24-1, the J call TRBJ2-3, with a possible D match to TRBD1 (5 bases). Germline CDR1 reads KGHDR; CDR2 reads SFDVKD. Trimming took off 10 bases at V and 1 base at J, with 8 bases between the two ends. This CDR3 has 12 amino acids.